This TCR beta chain is from a study of naive and memory T cell subsets. Points on this clonotype: Its antigen remains unknown.

Both TRBC1 and TRBC2 were covered by a beta constant-region primer of two equimolar oligonucleotides. The ligated cDNA underwent four PCR rounds using SP2 and nested alpha and beta constant-region primers. TCRdb reanalysed the UMI-ligation and nested PCR reads using MiXCR and keeps one entry per CDR3 protein. Of under 150,000 distinct CDR3 sequences in the sample, approximately 20% were seen once. This CDR3 is built from 13 residues. Germline assignment: CDR1 SGHKS and CDR2 YYEKEE (reference sequence). V was pared by 1 base and J by 8 bases, with 12 bases between. Whole-study findings and limits: Especially in CD8 cells, naive repertoires contained a few larger clonotypes, possibly CD45RA-re-expressing memory cells.

The sequenced material came from naive CD8+ T cells from blood. The chain employs TRBV5-5 and TRBJ1-2; no definite D call. The receptor was derived from a human donor in good health. The CDR3 DNA is TGTGCCAGCAGCTTGTTTGGAGACGGGGGCTACACCTTC. Protein sequence: CASSLFGDGGYTF.